This T cell receptor beta chain appears in the sequencing data of a study of CD4 and CD8 cells across lung adenocarcinoma regions. The patients had localized lung adenocarcinoma, a non-small cell subtype. The CDR3 sequence is 17 residues long. Germline CDR1 WNHNN, CDR2 SYGVQD (reference sequence). TCRdb fed the PCR reads into MiXCR, producing one record per CDR3 protein. The sample includes fewer than 4,000 distinct CDR3 sequences, around 42% of them seen just once. V usage is TRBV10-1 and J usage is TRBJ2-4; TRBD2 matches 11 bases. The DNA end is a closer match to TRBJ2-1, so the J assignment may be wrong. Sequencing was carried out using CD8+ T cells from the center of a lung tumor. This TCR was recovered from a male donor with lung adenocarcinoma. The CD4 and CD8 labels of this study may be unreliable. The CDR3 DNA follows: TGCGCCAGCAGTGTGACTAGCGGGAAGAGCCCCAATAATGAGCAGTTCTTC. It translates to CASSVTSGKSPNNEQFF.